This T cell receptor beta chain derives from a study of cytomegalovirus exposure and HLA in healthy donors. Broader study findings: In a later analysis, TCR beta V- and J-gene trimming was associated with a missense DCLRE1C variant. Researchers catalogued approximately 170 TCR beta chains as cytomegalovirus-associated.

About this clone: The antigen is not known.

The study ran its PCR with 60 Vbeta and 13 Jbeta primers. Generated by immunoSEQ multiplex PCR, the TCRdb table keeps only in-frame clones and is missing some. The table lists 55,000 to 80,000 clones, around 67% of them singletons, with under 2.5% in the top ten. Deletions cut 5 bases from V and 3 bases from J, with 19 bases between. CDR1 is MDHEN, CDR2 SYDVKM, per germline. The CDR3 extends over 16 amino acids. The chain carries TRBV28 and TRBJ1-2; the D gene is possibly TRBD1 (6 bases). The receptor's source is a woman aged 25 to 39 in good health and CMV-seronegative. Sequencing was carried out using PBMCs. CDR3 DNA: TGTGCCAGCAGTCTCCCAGGGGACATCGGGTACTATGGCTACACCTTC. It is translated as CASSLPGDIGYYGYTF.